This entry lists 5 T cell receptor beta chains sequenced from one sample in a study of PD-L1 blockade in urothelial cancer. Produced via immunoSEQ multiplex PCR; TCRdb's table is partial and in-frame only. The data show about 110,000 clones, approximately 86% seen once. The specimen was PBMCs, collected around atezolizumab (anti-PD-L1) treatment. The receptors here all came from a man aged 50 to 60 with urothelial cancer.

A few counts support this clone. The gene calls are TRBV7-9 and TRBJ2-1, with 7 bases that match TRBD1. After removal of 8 bases from V and 4 bases from J, the junction contained 8 bases not matched to a gene. The CDR3 is made up of 14 amino acids. Germline V gene sequence: CDR1 SEHNR, CDR2 FQNEAQ (reference sequence). CDR3 DNA: TGTGCCAGCCTCCCCGGGACAGCTTACAATGAGCAGTTCTTC. Amino acids: CASLPGTAYNEQFF.

This clone is a singleton in its sample. V and J are TRBV18 and TRBJ2-5; 7 nucleotides line up with TRBD1. V shed 6 bases and J 5 bases; nucleotides not matched to a gene: 12. The CDR3 spans 15 residues. The germline gives CDR1 KGHSH, CDR2 LQKENI. The CDR3 DNA reads TGTGCCAGCTCCCATAGACAGGGCGCTCGGGAGACCCAGTACTTC. Its translation: CASSHRQGARETQYF.

The V call is TRBV4-1, the J call TRBJ2-1, with D possibly TRBD2 on 6 matching bases. The V and J ends lost 4 bases and 12 bases respectively, with 25 bases between them. CDR3 length equals 16 residues. The germline gives CDR1 MGHRA, CDR2 YSYEKL. Here the CDR3 DNA reads TGCGCCAGCAGCCCCTCGGACTATAAGGGAGAAGACGGGCAGTTCTTC. Translated, it gives CASSPSDYKGEDGQFF.

In its sample, this clone was seen a few times. This rearrangement joins TRBV2 to TRBJ2-2; D remains ambiguous. The CDR3 length is 14 residues. Deletions cut 1 base from V and 3 bases from J, with 6 bases between. Germline CDR1 and CDR2: SNHLY and FYNNEI. As DNA, the CDR3 is TGTGCCAGCAGTGAAGGCAGTTACACCGGGGAGCTGTTTTTT. It codes for CASSEGSYTGELFF.

To note about this clone: The sample carries other DNA sequences with the same CDR3. The rearrangement uses TRBV7-2 and TRBJ2-7; 9 nucleotides agree with TRBD1. Germline CDR1 SGHTA, CDR2 FQGNSA. The J segment lost 4 bases and the V segment lost 0 bases, leaving 4 bases of the junction unmatched. The CDR3 loop spans 15 amino acids. The DNA for the CDR3 is TGTGCCAGCAGCTTAGCTCGGGACAGGGTATACGAGCAGTACTTC. Amino acid sequence: CASSLARDRVYEQYF.